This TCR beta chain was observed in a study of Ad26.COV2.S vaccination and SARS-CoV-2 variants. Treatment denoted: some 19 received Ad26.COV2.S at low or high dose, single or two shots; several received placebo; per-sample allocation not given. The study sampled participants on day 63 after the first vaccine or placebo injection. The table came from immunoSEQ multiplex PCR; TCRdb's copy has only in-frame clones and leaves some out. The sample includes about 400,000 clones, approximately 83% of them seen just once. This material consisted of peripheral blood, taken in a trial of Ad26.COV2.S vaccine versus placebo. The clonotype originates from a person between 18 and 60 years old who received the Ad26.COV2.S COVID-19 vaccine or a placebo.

The CDR3 is CASSYSPVEGQYF. The DNA of the CDR3 is TGCGCCAGCAGCTATTCACCGGTAGAAGGGCAGTACTTC. The chain is built from TRBV5-1 and TRBJ2-7; D is unresolved. V lost 3 bases and J lost 9, with 16 bases in between. The CDR3 has 13 residues. The germline V gene encodes CDR1 SGHRS and CDR2 YFSETQ. Variable domain in full (rest from reference TRBV5-1 and TRBJ2-7): KAGVTQTPRYLIKTRGQQVTLSCSPISGHRSVSWYQQTPGQGLQFLFEYFSETQRNKGNFPGRFSGRQFSNSRSEMNVSTLELGDSALYLCASSYSPVEGQYFGPGTRLTVT.